These 12 T cell receptor beta chains share one sample of origin, sequenced in a study of cytomegalovirus exposure and HLA in healthy donors. This PCR relied on a set of 60 Vbeta primers and 13 Jbeta primers. Produced via immunoSEQ multiplex PCR; TCRdb's table is partial and in-frame only. The table shows some 160,000 clones, with approximately 78% occurring only once. Sequenced sample: PBMCs. These receptors were taken from a woman in her thirties or forties in good health and CMV-seronegative.

As regards this clone: The same CDR3 is also encoded by other DNA sequences in this sample. The genes are TRBV27 and TRBJ2-1; no definite D call. Germline values: CDR1 MNHEY, CDR2 SMNVEV (reference sequence). Trimming cost V 4 bases and J 0 bases, with 10 bases left between them. The CDR3 extends over 15 amino acids. DNA of the CDR3: TGTGCCAGCAGTTCGACGCGGAGCTCCTACAATGAGCAGTTCTTC. Translation gives CASSSTRSSYNEQFF.

This clone has more than one count but fewer than ten. The chain combines TRBV2 with TRBJ1-6; TRBD1 agrees at 7 bases. J gave up 7 bases and V 8 bases, and 8 bases lay outside the gene matches. The CDR3 is made up of 14 amino acids. Germline loops: CDR1 SNHLY, CDR2 FYNNEI. CDR3: CASSRQGNNSPLHF. Here the CDR3 DNA reads TGTGCCAGCTCAAGACAGGGTAACAATTCACCCCTCCACTTT.

A note on this clone: The junction departs from the called germline gene at one end, perhaps through a read error. The chain combines TRBV29-1 with TRBJ2-7; 7 bases align to TRBD1. From germline, CDR1 is SQVTM and CDR2 ANQGSEA. This CDR3 spans 11 amino acids. The CDR3 protein is CSVEDRVEQYF. In nucleotides, the CDR3 is TGCAGCGTGGAAGACAGGGTCGAGCAGTACTTC.

The chain couples TRBV5-1 to TRBJ2-1; maybe TRBD2 (6 bases). The CDR3 runs to 11 residues. In germline, CDR1 is SGHRS, CDR2 YFSETQ. Trimming shortened V by 5 bases and J by 9 bases, and 9 bases separated the two germline ends. The CDR3 DNA sequence: TGCGCCAGCAGACGCGGGGTTGAGCAGTTCTTC. Amino acid sequence: CASRRGVEQFF.

This chain links TRBV4-1 with TRBJ2-5, with TRBD1 matching 9 bases. The assigned J gene may be wrong: the sequence end matches TRBJ2-7 better. CDR1 and CDR2 from the germline V gene are MGHRA and YSYEKL. The CDR3 length is 15 residues. In DNA, the CDR3 is TGCGCCAGCAGCCTAGGACAGGGGCCCTCCTACGAGCAGTACTTC. Its protein product is CASSLGQGPSYEQYF.

This clone was detected only once. The gene calls are TRBV2 and TRBJ2-1; TRBD2 matches 12 bases. The CDR3 sequence is 16 residues long. CDR1 is SNHLY, CDR2 FYNNEI, per germline. J gave up 1 base and V 8 bases, and 6 bases lay outside the gene matches. The CDR3 region has the DNA TGTGCCAGCCTAGGACTAGCGGGGAGTTCCTACAATGAGCAGTTCTTC. This encodes CASLGLAGSSYNEQFF.

The chain uses TRBV28 and TRBJ1-1, with no clear D. CDR3 length: 15 residues. The germline V gene has CDR1 MDHEN and CDR2 SYDVKM. Trimming left V 6 bases short and J 1 base short, with 15 bases between. CDR3 region: CASSRRGAGNTEAFF. The CDR3 nucleotides read TGTGCCAGCAGCAGGCGGGGAGCGGGGAACACTGAAGCTTTCTTT.

This clone is a singleton in its sample. CDR3 protein: CASSTTGAEQYF. DNA for the CDR3: TGTGCCAGCTCGACCACAGGGGCCGAGCAGTACTTC. This rearrangement joins TRBV18 to TRBJ2-7; 7 bases agree with TRBD1. The germline gives CDR1 KGHSH, CDR2 LQKENI. The CDR3 length is 12 residues. The V and J ends lost 6 bases and 6 bases, in that order; junction bases with no gene match: 5.

The genes are TRBV9 and TRBJ1-5; D is undetermined. This CDR3 has 13 amino acids. Germline V gene data show CDR1 as SGDLS and CDR2 as YYNGEE. V was pared by 0 bases and J by 5 bases, with 6 bases between. The CDR3 DNA is TGTGCCAGCAGCGTAGACTTGGATCAGCCCCAGCATTTT. It encodes CASSVDLDQPQHF.

The rearrangement joins TRBV5-1 to TRBJ2-1; 10 nucleotides align to TRBD1. Trimming at V came to 0 bases and at J to 4 bases, leaving 1 base not matched to a gene. This CDR3 is built from 15 residues. Germline CDR1 reads SGHRS; CDR2 reads YFSETQ. This chain's CDR3 is CASSLEGQGYNEQFF. The DNA for the CDR3 is TGCGCCAGCAGCTTGGAGGGACAGGGGTACAATGAGCAGTTCTTC.

CDR3 sequence (DNA): TGTGCCAGCAGCTTCGGGGGACGGTCCTCTGGGGCCAACGTCCTGACTTTC. Its protein product is CASSFGGRSSGANVLTF. The rearrangement uses TRBV5-4 and TRBJ2-6; D perhaps matches TRBD2 (6 bases). The CDR3 sequence is 17 residues long. Per germline, CDR1 SGHNT and CDR2 YYREEE (reference sequence). V dropped 2 bases and J dropped 0 bases, with 12 bases sitting between them. The entire variable domain, with the rest obtained from reference TRBV5-4 and TRBJ2-6, is as follows: ETGVTQSPTHLIKTRGQQVTLRCSSQSGHNTVSWYQQALGQGPQFIFQYYREEENGRGNFPPRFSGLQFPNYSSELNVNALELDDSALYLCASSFGGRSSGANVLTFGAGSRLTVL.

The chain carries TRBV14 and TRBJ1-6, with D hard to call. The CDR3 is 14 residues long. The V gene's germline CDR1 is SGHDN and CDR2 FVKESK. The V end was cut by 6 bases, the J end by 3 bases, with 9 bases between. In DNA, the CDR3 is TGTGCCAGCAGTTTTGCGGGCTATAATTCACCCCTCCACTTT. It is translated as CASSFAGYNSPLHF.